Shown below are 23 T cell receptor beta chains from a single sample sequenced in a study of vaccination and CD4 T cells after COVID-19. The Oncomine TCR Beta short-read assay sequenced DNA from cultured CD4+ T cells. TCRdb recomputed calls from the PCR reads with MiXCR, one row per CDR3 protein. The sample has roughly 14,000 distinct CDR3 sequences, 50% to 65% seen once. These receptors' antigens are unknown. Treatment indicated: roughly 11-day PBMC culture with coronavirus spike peptide pools or control peptides (ViraFEST assay). This specimen consisted of CD4+ T cells from blood, cultured in vitro, obtained before SARS-CoV-2 vaccination. The receptor set was obtained from a human donor who had recovered from COVID-19.

V and J are TRBV20-1 and TRBJ1-5; 8 bases line up with TRBD1. The germline gives CDR1 DFQATT, CDR2 SNEGSKA (reference sequence). The J segment lost 5 bases and the V segment lost 1 base, leaving 7 bases of the junction unmatched. CDR3 size: 15 residues. CDR3 sequence reads: CSARGTQGADQPQHF. The CDR3 nucleotides read TGCAGTGCTAGAGGAACCCAGGGGGCTGATCAGCCCCAGCATTTT.

This chain links TRBV20-1 with TRBJ2-3, with 9 bases that match TRBD2. Per germline, CDR1 DFQATT and CDR2 SNEGSKA (reference sequence). J was trimmed by 0 bases and V by 4 bases; bases with no gene match: 17. This CDR3 spans 19 amino acids. CDR3: CSAIGTFVLAGPSTDTQYF. The CDR3 DNA is TGCAGTGCTATTGGTACGTTCGTCCTAGCGGGGCCAAGCACAGATACGCAGTATTTT.

This clonotype was found a few times. This chain joins TRBV6-1 and TRBJ1-6; D unclear. V lost 1 base to trimming and J lost 7 bases, with 8 bases between them. The CDR3 runs 14 residues. CDR1 is MNHNS and CDR2 is SASEGT in the germline V gene. In DNA form, the CDR3 reads TGTGCCAGCAGTGAAGTCGTCGGCAATTCACCCCTCCACTTT. This gives the protein CASSEVVGNSPLHF.

The chain links TRBV20-1 to TRBJ1-2; D remains ambiguous. This CDR3 spans 11 amino acids. Per germline, CDR1 DFQATT and CDR2 SNEGSKA (reference sequence). V lost 0 bases and J lost 4, with 3 bases in between. The CDR3 spells CSAREAYGYTF. The CDR3 DNA follows: TGCAGTGCTAGAGAAGCCTATGGCTACACCTTC.

J is TRBJ1-5 and V is TRBV20-1; D ambiguous. This CDR3 has 15 amino acids. The V and J ends lost 6 bases and 0 bases respectively, with 15 bases between them. Germline lookup yields CDR1 DFQATT and CDR2 SNEGSKA (reference sequence). In DNA, the CDR3 is TGCAGTGCCCGGACTGGGGTAAATAGCAATCAGCCCCAGCATTTT. The encoded protein is CSARTGVNSNQPQHF.

This clonotype was seen only a few times. The J gene is TRBJ1-5, the V gene TRBV7-2; no clear D gene. CDR3 size: 13 residues. V was trimmed by 5 bases and J by 3 bases, leaving 8 bases between them. Germline V gene lookup returns CDR1 SGHTA and CDR2 FQGNSA. The CDR3 sequence is CASSPVHNQPQHF. Written as DNA, the CDR3 is TGTGCCAGCAGCCCCGTCCACAATCAGCCCCAGCATTTT.

The sample holds a few counts of this clonotype. The chain has TRBV15 and TRBJ2-2, with TRBD2 matching 12 bases. V shed 3 bases, J shed 3 bases, and the junction held 5 bases outside the gene matches. Germline CDR1 LNHNV, CDR2 YYDKDF (reference sequence). The CDR3 runs to 17 residues. The CDR3 region is CATSRDTSGRHTGELFF. In nucleotides, the CDR3 is TGTGCCACCAGCAGGGACACTAGCGGGAGGCACACCGGGGAGCTGTTTTTT.

This clonotype was counted between two and nine times. V is TRBV20-1 and J is TRBJ1-5; D is undetermined. The CDR3 totals 15 residues. In germline, CDR1 is DFQATT, CDR2 SNEGSKA (reference sequence). Trimming stripped 5 bases from V and 0 bases from J, with 14 bases between. The CDR3 here is CSAGGKVISNQPQHF. The CDR3 bases are TGCAGTGCTGGAGGGAAGGTTATTAGCAATCAGCCCCAGCATTTT.

Here the CDR3 reads CASSRGRDAGELFF. CDR3 DNA: TGTGCCAGCAGCAGGGGACGAGACGCCGGGGAGCTGTTTTTT. The chain uses TRBV12-3 or TRBV12-4 and TRBJ2-2; a possible D gene is TRBD1 (6 bases). This CDR3 has 14 amino acids. V lost 6 bases and J 6 bases, leaving 14 bases between the germline ends.

V gene TRBV6-5 combines with J gene TRBJ2-7; tentative D call: TRBD1 (6 bases). The V end lost 0 bases, the J end lost 4 bases, and 10 bases lay between the germline ends. CDR1 MNHEY and CDR2 SVGAGI come from the germline V gene. This CDR3 contains 14 residues. In nucleotides, the CDR3 is TGTGCCAGCAGTTACTCGGGCAGGGGATACGAGCAGTACTTC. Protein: CASSYSGRGYEQYF.

The chain employs TRBV14 and TRBJ2-1, with TRBD2 identical over 9 bases. The junction had 3 bases not matched to a gene; V was cut back by 7 bases and J by 2 bases. In germline, CDR1 is SGHDN, CDR2 FVKESK. The CDR3 has 14 amino acids. This CDR3 is CASTGTSPYNEQFF. CDR3 DNA: TGTGCCAGCACTGGGACTAGCCCCTACAATGAGCAGTTCTTC.

CDR3 residues: CSARVSPSTDTQYF. CDR3 in DNA: TGCAGTGCTAGGGTTAGCCCTAGCACAGATACGCAGTATTTT. V is TRBV20-1 and J is TRBJ2-3, with D unresolved. This CDR3 contains 14 residues. Trimming left V 3 bases short and J 0 bases short, with 10 bases between. Germline lookup yields CDR1 DFQATT and CDR2 SNEGSKA (reference sequence).

This clonotype was picked up a small number of times. This rearrangement joins TRBV5-4 to TRBJ1-2; D is perhaps TRBD1 (5 bases). V lost 4 bases, J lost 2 bases, and 9 bases lay in between. CDR1 and CDR2 from the germline V gene are SGHNT and YYREEE (reference sequence). This CDR3 contains 13 residues. This chain's CDR3 is CASSGRVNYGYTF. The CDR3 DNA sequence: TGTGCCAGCAGCGGCAGGGTCAACTATGGCTACACCTTC.

The chain carries TRBV28 and TRBJ1-1, with TRBD1 identical over 8 bases. The V and J ends lost 5 bases and 7 bases, in that order; junction bases with no gene match: 12. CDR1 and CDR2 from the germline V gene are MDHEN and SYDVKM. The CDR3 has 15 residues. In nucleotides, the CDR3 is TGTGCCAGCAGTGCCCCTAGGCAGGGGGCCTTTGAAGCTTTCTTT. Residues: CASSAPRQGAFEAFF.

The rearrangement uses TRBV6-2 or TRBV6-3 and TRBJ1-5, with TRBD1 identical over 7 bases. Trimming removed 6 bases from V and 5 bases from J; junction bases left unmatched: 13. Germline CDR1 MNHEY, CDR2 SVGEGT. This CDR3 contains 16 residues. The CDR3 DNA is TGTGCCAGCAGACCTGGCTGGGACAGCCTTGATCAGCCCCAGCATTTT. Translation gives CASRPGWDSLDQPQHF.

With respect to this clonotype: One end of the junction varies from germline; a read error may be responsible. V and J are TRBV7-2 and TRBJ1-2; maybe TRBD1 (6 bases). The CDR3 extends over 16 amino acids. Germline CDR1 and CDR2: SGHTA and FQGNSA. CDR3: CASSLGRVRGNHGYTF. The CDR3 nucleotides are TGTGCCAGCAGCTTAGGGCGCGTCAGGGGTAACCATGGCTACACCTTC.

This clonotype appeared once. The rearrangement joins TRBV27 to TRBJ2-7; TRBD1 is a possible D gene (5 bases). The V gene's germline CDR1 is MNHEY and CDR2 SMNVEV (reference sequence). The CDR3 is 14 residues long. V gave up 10 bases and J gave up 1 base, with 17 bases separating them. Written as DNA, the CDR3 is TGTGCCATCAGGGCCAGGGTGGATTCCTACGAGCAGTACTTC. This codes for CAIRARVDSYEQYF.

This chain uses TRBV30 with TRBJ2-5, with 7 bases aligning to TRBD2. This CDR3 is built from 16 residues. Per germline, CDR1 GTSNPN and CDR2 SVGIG (reference sequence). J lost 2 bases, V lost 2 bases, and 11 bases had no gene match. The CDR3 nucleotides read TGTGCCTGGAGTAAGAGTAGAACTAGCGAACAAGAGACCCAGTACTTC. It specifies CAWSKSRTSEQETQYF. Using reference TRBV30 and TRBJ2-5 for the parts outside the CDR3, the full variable domain is SQTIHQWPATLVQPVGSPLSLECTVEGTSNPNLYWYRQAAGRGLQLLFYSVGIGQISSEVPQNLSASRPQDRQFILSSKKLLLSDSGFYLCAWSKSRTSEQETQYFGPGTRLLVL.

The chain recombines TRBV20-1 with TRBJ2-5, with D possibly called TRBD1 or TRBD2 (5 bases each). CDR3 length: 12 residues. The V gene's germline CDR1 is DFQATT and CDR2 SNEGSKA (reference sequence). The germline V and J ends were trimmed by 6 bases and 9 bases, with 17 bases remaining between them. The CDR3 DNA follows: TGCAGTGCCCGATCGAAGGGGCGGGCCCAGTACTTC. This encodes CSARSKGRAQYF.

The CDR3 protein is CSARTDPFTALHF. The CDR3 nucleotides are TGCAGTGCTAGGACAGACCCTTTCACGGCCCTCCACTTT. V is TRBV20-1 and J is TRBJ1-6, with D possibly TRBD1 on 5 matching bases. The germline CDR1 and CDR2 sequences are DFQATT and SNEGSKA (reference sequence). CDR3 length equals 13 residues. V lost 3 bases and J lost 14, with 17 bases in between.

The chain carries TRBV11-1 and TRBJ2-5, with 9 bases aligning to TRBD1. V shed 4 bases, J shed 2 bases, and the junction held 8 bases outside the gene matches. The CDR3 loop spans 16 amino acids. Germline V gene data show CDR1 as SGHAT and CDR2 as FQDESV (reference sequence). CDR3 coding DNA: TGTGCCAGCAGCTCACCGCCTGGGACAGGGCAAGAGACCCAGTACTTC. Amino acid sequence: CASSSPPGTGQETQYF.

In this sample, this clonotype turned up a few times. The gene calls are TRBV10-3 and TRBJ2-7; 8 bases are a match to TRBD2. V lost 3 bases and J lost 0; bases outside the gene matches: 4. The CDR3 loop spans 15 amino acids. Germline V gene sequence: CDR1 ENHRY, CDR2 SYGVKD. CDR3 region: CAISDSGMSSYEQYF. The CDR3 coding sequence is TGTGCCATCAGTGATAGCGGGATGAGCTCCTACGAGCAGTACTTC.

CDR3 sequence reads: CASSQGQTKNTEAFF. CDR3 coding DNA: TGTGCCAGCTCACAAGGACAGACAAAGAACACTGAAGCTTTCTTT. V and J are TRBV18 and TRBJ1-1, with D perhaps matching TRBD1 (6 bases). Germline CDR1 KGHSH, CDR2 LQKENI. V was shortened by 4 bases and J by 1 base, with 13 bases between the two germline ends. CDR3 size: 15 residues.